The following is a T cell receptor beta chain sequence with its context. The antigen it recognizes is unknown. No much larger clone is present one base from it, and per-base qualities are unavailable. The data are from a study of blood T cells in healthy people across ages (dated by TCRdb to between 2014 and 2017). For the study in its entirety: Template switching captured roughly one uniquely barcoded TCR beta cDNA molecule per two T cells in model experiments. To track age-related changes in TCR beta repertoire diversity, the study relied on deep sequencing normalized with unique cDNA molecular identifiers. The donors were split into four age groups: young (average around 16 years), middle-aged (39), aged (about 62) and long-lived (more than 80). Donors of different ages were randomly distributed across sequencing lanes to avoid experimental bias. For two donors (one aged 18 to 30 and one aged 80 or older), the study analyzed two additional independent replicas of 1 million unique cDNA reads from the same blood draw. What the study reported, not specific to this receptor: Donor CMV infection status was unknown, potentially confounding age-related changes in expanded clonotypes. Estimates of total diversity based on one million sequenced T cells were considered lower bounds and underestimates. The percentage of naive T cells measured by flow cytometry correlated strongly with observed TCR beta diversity. Observed TCR beta diversity per million T cells fell roughly linearly with age, and a significant reduction was already apparent by age about 43. The long-lived group showed more naive CD4+ T cells, fewer expanded clones and increased TCR diversity than the aged group, suggesting age selection. Because profiling used bulk unsorted PBMCs, naive and antigen-experienced compartments could not be compared conclusively.

The library was made by 5' RACE. TCRdb records Illumina HiSeq 2500 as the sequencer. A second PCR of about 7 to 12 cycles was run with a J-beta primer mix and a sample-barcoded 5' primer. A unique molecular identifier was introduced onto each TCR beta cDNA molecule by a template-switch 5' adaptor carrying 12 random nucleotides. Each sample yielded at least 3 million CDR3-containing paired-end reads. All of the RNA was converted into first-strand cDNA using the Mint cDNA synthesis kit, with a TRBC-specific oligonucleotide serving as the primer. All cDNA was treated with uracil-DNA glycosylase and then went through a first 18-cycle PCR with the universal primers M1SS and BC2_uni_R. Regarding the original processing steps: Each sample was normalized by randomly selecting 1 million high-quality reads, each carrying a distinct molecular identifier. Instead of being binned into consensus sequences, reads that shared molecular identifiers were thrown out. MiTCR, run with a Q25 quality threshold and the strictest error-elimination algorithm, handled CDR3 identification, clonotype clustering and error correction. A nonparametric unseen species model with Euler transformation was used to estimate lower-bound total TCR beta diversity. TCRdb reanalyzed the raw reads on its own, using fastp at Q25 for trimming and MiXCR for clone calling, and kept in-frame beta chains. Each record represents a unique CDR3 protein, reported with the most common genes and DNA among its rows. V and J calls and clone size were set by TCRdb, not the authors. The table for this sample lists about 650,000 distinct CDR3 sequences; approximately 52% of them were counted only once. The ten largest clones take up roughly 13% of the sample.

Systemically healthy Caucasian individuals from Russia, some 38 in total and aged 6 to 90 years, were included as donors. Each donor gave ten milliliters of peripheral blood, collected into EDTA-treated Vacutainer tubes. PBMCs were isolated by Ficoll-Paque density-gradient centrifugation, with at least 6 million obtained per sample. Total RNA was extracted from PBMCs with Trizol reagent, with at least 6 micrograms obtained per sample. The percentages of naive CD45RAhigh/CD27high T cells were determined by flow cytometry on a PBMC aliquot from every donor. Sequenced material: blood. The source is a woman over 75 in good health.

The nucleotides are TGTGCCAGCAGCCAAAGGGGGACAGGTAGCTCCTACGAGCAGTACTTC. This encodes CASSQRGTGSSYEQYF. This chain is built from TRBV3-1 and TRBJ2-7, with 8 junctional bases fitting TRBD1. The germline V gene (reference sequence) specifies LGHDT as CDR1 and YNNKEL as CDR2. The cysteine opens and the phenylalanine closes a CDR3 of 16 amino acids. CDR3 DNA only is kept here, 48 bases in frame from base 1. V ends up 2 bases short and J 0 bases short, with an unmatched junction base count of 6.